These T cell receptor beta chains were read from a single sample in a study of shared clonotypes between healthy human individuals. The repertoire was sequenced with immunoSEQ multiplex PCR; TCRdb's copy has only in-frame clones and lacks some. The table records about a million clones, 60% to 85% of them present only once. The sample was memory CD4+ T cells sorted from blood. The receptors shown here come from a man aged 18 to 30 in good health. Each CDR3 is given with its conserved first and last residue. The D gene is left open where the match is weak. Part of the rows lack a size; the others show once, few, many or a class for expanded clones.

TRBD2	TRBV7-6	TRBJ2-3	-	CASSRHTSGGPDTQYF	TGTGCCAGCAGCCGCCACACTAGCGGGGGACCAGATACGCAGTATTTT
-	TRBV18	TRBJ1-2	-	CASSPNGGVYGYTF	TGTGCCAGCTCACCAAACGGAGGGGTCTATGGCTACACCTTC
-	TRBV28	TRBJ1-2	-	CASSFSTQRNYGYTF	TGTGCCAGCAGTTTCAGCACCCAGCGAAACTATGGCTACACCTTC
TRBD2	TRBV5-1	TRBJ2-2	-	CASIGLAGETGELFF	TGCGCCAGTATAGGACTAGCGGGAGAAACCGGGGAGCTGTTTTTT
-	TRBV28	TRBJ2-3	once	CASSLSQDTQYF	TGTGCCAGCAGTTTATCCCAAGATACGCAGTATTTT
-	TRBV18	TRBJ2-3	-	CASSPPLVQRSTDTQYF	TGTGCCAGCTCACCACCGTTAGTGCAGCGAAGCACAGATACGCAGTATTTT
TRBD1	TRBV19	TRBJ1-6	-	CASSIGQEITPLHF	TGTGCCAGTAGTATCGGACAGGAAATTACGCCCCTCCACTTT
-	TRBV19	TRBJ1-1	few	CATLGRRNTEAFF	TGTGCCACCCTTGGGAGACGGAACACTGAAGCTTTCTTT
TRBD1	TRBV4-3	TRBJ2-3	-	CASSHGTGTDTQYF	TGCGCCAGCAGCCATGGGACAGGCACAGATACGCAGTATTTT
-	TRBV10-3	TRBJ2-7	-	CAISVGVYSVEQYF	TGTGCCATCAGTGTTGGGGTCTATTCGGTCGAGCAGTACTTC
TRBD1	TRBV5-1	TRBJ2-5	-	CASSTDRARETQYF	TGCGCCAGCAGCACTGACAGGGCGAGGGAGACCCAGTACTTC
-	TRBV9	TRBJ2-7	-	CASSAWTDTYEQYF	TGTGCCAGCAGCGCCTGGACGGATACCTACGAGCAGTACTTC
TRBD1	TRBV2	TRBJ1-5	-	CASRGEGAQPQHF	TGTGCCAGCAGGGGGGAGGGGGCCCAGCCCCAGCATTTT
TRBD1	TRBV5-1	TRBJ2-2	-	CASSLTGTGNTGELFF	TGCGCCAGCAGCTTGACCGGGACAGGGAACACCGGGGAGCTGTTTTTT
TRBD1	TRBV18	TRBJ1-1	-	CASSLMTGTNTEAFF	TGTGCCAGCTCACTTATGACAGGGACGAACACTGAAGCTTTCTTT
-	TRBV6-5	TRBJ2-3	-	CASTSSGTDTQYF	TGTGCCAGCACCTCTAGCGGCACAGATACGCAGTATTTT
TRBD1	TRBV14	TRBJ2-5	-	CASSQNRGGETQYF	TGTGCCAGCAGCCAAAACAGGGGCGGGGAGACCCAGTACTTC
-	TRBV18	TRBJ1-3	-	CASSPGPASGNTIYF	TGTGCCAGCTCACCGGGGCCGGCGTCTGGAAACACCATATATTTT
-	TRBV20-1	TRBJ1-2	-	CGDGGYTF	TGCGGAGACGGTGGCTACACCTTC
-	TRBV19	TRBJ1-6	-	CASSTGTGSLPLHF	TGTGCCAGTAGTACCGGGACGGGGTCTTTACCCCTCCACTTT
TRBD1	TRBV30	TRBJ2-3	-	CAWSVRRGQADTQYF	TGTGCCTGGAGTGTACGAAGGGGGCAGGCAGATACGCAGTATTTT
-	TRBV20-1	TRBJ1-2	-	CSANPQEGYTF	TGCAGTGCTAACCCCCAAGAAGGCTACACCTTC
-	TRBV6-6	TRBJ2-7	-	CASSIGQTYEQYF	TGTGCCAGCAGCATCGGACAGACCTACGAGCAGTACTTC
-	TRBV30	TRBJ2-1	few	CAWSRDKSSYNEQFF	TGTGCCTGGAGCAGGGACAAGAGCTCCTACAATGAGCAGTTCTTC
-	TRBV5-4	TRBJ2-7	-	CASSFLAGTSSYEQYF	TGTGCCAGCAGCTTTCTGGCAGGAACAAGCTCCTACGAGCAGTACTTC
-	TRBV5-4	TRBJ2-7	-	CASSHRDTYEQYF	TGTGCCAGCAGTCACAGGGACACCTACGAGCAGTACTTC
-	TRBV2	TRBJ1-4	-	CATAGSPRQNEKLFF	TGTGCCACCGCAGGGTCCCCTAGACAAAATGAAAAACTGTTTTTT
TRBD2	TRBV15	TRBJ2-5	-	CATSRPSGGFQETQYF	TGTGCCACCAGCAGACCTAGCGGGGGTTTCCAAGAGACCCAGTACTTC
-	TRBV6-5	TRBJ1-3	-	CASSWGISGNTIYF	TGTGCCAGCAGTTGGGGGATTTCTGGAAACACCATATATTTT
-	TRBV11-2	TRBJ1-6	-	CASSFSGTNNSPLHF	TGTGCCAGCAGCTTCTCCGGGACAAATAATTCACCCCTCCACTTT
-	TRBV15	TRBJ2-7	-	CATSRGANPYEQYF	TGTGCCACCAGCAGAGGGGCCAACCCCTACGAGCAGTACTTC
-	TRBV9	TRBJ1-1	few	CASTTRPVNTEAFF	TGTGCCAGCACCACTAGGCCGGTGAACACTGAAGCTTTCTTT
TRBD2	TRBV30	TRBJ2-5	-	CAWSVASGVGETQYF	TGTGCCTGGAGTGTGGCTAGCGGGGTGGGGGAGACCCAGTACTTC
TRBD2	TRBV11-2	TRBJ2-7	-	CASSLDGAGGPYEQYF	TGTGCCAGCAGCTTAGATGGGGCGGGAGGGCCCTACGAGCAGTACTTC
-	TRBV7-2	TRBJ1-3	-	CASSLVPRGSSGNTIYF	TGTGCCAGCAGCTTAGTCCCAAGGGGCAGCTCTGGAAACACCATATATTTT
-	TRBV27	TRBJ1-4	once	CASSLSPNIEKLFF	TGTGCCAGCAGTTTATCCCCTAACATTGAAAAACTGTTTTTT
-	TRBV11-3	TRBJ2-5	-	CASSLGPGEETQYF	TGTGCCAGCAGCTTAGGCCCTGGGGAAGAGACCCAGTACTTC